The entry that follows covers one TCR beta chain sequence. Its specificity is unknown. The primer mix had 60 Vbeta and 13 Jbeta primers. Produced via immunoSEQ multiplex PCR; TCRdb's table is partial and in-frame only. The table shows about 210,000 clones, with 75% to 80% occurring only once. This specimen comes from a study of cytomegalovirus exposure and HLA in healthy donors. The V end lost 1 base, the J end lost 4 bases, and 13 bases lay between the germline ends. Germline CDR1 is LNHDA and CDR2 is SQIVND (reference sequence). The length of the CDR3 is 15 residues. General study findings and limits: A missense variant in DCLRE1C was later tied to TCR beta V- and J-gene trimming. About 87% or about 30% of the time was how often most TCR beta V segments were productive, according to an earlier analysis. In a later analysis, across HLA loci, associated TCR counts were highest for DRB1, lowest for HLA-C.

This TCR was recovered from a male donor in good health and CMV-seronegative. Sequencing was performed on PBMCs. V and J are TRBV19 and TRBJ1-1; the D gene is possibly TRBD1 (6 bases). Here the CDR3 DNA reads TGTGCCAGTAGTATAGTAACAGGGCTAGGCACTGAAGCTTTCTTT. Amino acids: CASSIVTGLGTEAFF.